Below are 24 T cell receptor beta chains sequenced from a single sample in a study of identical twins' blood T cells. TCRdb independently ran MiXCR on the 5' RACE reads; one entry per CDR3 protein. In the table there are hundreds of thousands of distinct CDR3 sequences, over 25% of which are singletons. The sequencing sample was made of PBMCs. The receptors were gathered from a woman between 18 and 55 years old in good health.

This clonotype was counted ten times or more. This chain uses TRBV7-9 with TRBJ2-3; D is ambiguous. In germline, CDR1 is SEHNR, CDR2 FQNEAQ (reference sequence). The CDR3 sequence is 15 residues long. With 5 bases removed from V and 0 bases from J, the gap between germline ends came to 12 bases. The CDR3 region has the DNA TGTGCCAGCAGCGCTTCCAGGTTTAGCACAGATACGCAGTATTTT. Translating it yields CASSASRFSTDTQYF.

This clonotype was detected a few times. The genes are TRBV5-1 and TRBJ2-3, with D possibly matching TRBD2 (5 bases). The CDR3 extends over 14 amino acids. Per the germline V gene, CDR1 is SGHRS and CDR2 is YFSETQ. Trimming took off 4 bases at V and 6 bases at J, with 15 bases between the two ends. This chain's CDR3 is CASSNGPAEDTQYF. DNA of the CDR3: TGCGCCAGCAGCAACGGACCAGCGGAGGATACGCAGTATTTT.

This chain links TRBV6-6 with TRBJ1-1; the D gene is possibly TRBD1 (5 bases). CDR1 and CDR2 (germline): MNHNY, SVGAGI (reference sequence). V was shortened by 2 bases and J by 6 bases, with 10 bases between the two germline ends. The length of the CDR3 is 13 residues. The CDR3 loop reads CASSYNPGSEAFF. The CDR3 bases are TGTGCCAGCAGTTACAATCCAGGGTCTGAAGCTTTCTTT.

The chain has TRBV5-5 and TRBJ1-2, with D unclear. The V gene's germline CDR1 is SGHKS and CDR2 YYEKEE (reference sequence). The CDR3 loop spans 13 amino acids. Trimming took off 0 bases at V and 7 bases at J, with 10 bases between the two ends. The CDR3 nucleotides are TGTGCCAGCAGCTTGGGGGAAACCTGTGGCTACACCTTC. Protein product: CASSLGETCGYTF.

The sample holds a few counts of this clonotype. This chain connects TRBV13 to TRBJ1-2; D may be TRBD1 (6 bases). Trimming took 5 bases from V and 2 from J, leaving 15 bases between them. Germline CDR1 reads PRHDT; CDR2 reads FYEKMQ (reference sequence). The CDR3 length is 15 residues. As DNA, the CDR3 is TGTGCCAGCAGCCCCGAGGGGGGACCGAACTATGGCTACACCTTC. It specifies CASSPEGGPNYGYTF.

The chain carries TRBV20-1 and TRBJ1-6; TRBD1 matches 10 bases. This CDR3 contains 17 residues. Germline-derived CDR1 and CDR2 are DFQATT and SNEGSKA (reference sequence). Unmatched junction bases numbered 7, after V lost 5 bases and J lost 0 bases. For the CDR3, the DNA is TGCAGTGCTCGGGACAGGGGAAAGAGCTCCTATAATTCACCCCTCCACTTT. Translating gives CSARDRGKSSYNSPLHF.

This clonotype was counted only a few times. This chain's CDR3 is CASSLAQGYSYNSPLHF. In DNA form, the CDR3 reads TGTGCCAGCAGTTTAGCGCAAGGGTACTCCTATAATTCACCCCTCCACTTT. The chain recombines TRBV12-3 or TRBV12-4 with TRBJ1-6; D gene uncertain. The CDR3 runs to 17 residues. With 0 bases removed from V and 0 bases from J, the gap between germline ends came to 9 bases.

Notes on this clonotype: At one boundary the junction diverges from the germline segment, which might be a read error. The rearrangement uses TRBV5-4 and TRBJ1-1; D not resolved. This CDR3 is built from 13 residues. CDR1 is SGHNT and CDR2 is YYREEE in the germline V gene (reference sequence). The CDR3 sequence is CVSSLVHTSEAFF. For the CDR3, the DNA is TGTGTCAGCAGCTTGGTCCACACGAGTGAAGCTTTCTTT.

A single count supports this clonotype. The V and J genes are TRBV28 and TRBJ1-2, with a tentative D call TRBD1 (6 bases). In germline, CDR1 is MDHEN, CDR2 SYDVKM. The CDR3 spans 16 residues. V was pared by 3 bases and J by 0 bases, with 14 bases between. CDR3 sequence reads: CASSLLQGLANYGYTF. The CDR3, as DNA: TGTGCCAGCAGTTTGTTACAGGGCTTAGCTAACTATGGCTACACCTTC.

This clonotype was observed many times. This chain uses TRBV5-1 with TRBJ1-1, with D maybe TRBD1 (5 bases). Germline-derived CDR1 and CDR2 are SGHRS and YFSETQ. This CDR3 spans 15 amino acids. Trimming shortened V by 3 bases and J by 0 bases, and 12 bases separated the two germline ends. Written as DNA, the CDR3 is TGCGCCAGCAGCTCAGGACATCGGGTGAACACTGAAGCTTTCTTT. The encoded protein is CASSSGHRVNTEAFF.

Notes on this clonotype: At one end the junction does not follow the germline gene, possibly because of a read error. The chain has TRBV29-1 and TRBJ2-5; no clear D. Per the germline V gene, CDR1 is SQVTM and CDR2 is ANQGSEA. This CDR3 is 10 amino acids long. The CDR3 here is CSVLSETRYF. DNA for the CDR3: TGCAGCGTGTTATCGGAGACCCGGTACTTC.

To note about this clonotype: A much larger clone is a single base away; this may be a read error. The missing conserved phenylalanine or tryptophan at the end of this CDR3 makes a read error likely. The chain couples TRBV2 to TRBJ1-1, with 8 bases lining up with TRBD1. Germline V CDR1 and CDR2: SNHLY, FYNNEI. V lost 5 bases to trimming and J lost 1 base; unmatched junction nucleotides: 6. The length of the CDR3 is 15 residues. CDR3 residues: CASSRTGSANTEAFL. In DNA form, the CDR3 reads TGTGCCAGCAGTCGGACAGGGTCGGCGAACACTGAAGCTTTCCTT.

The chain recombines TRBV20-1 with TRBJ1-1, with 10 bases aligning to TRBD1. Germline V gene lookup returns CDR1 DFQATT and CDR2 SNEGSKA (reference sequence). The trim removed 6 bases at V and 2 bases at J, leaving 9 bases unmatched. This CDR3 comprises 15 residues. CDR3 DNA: TGCAGTGCGGATACGGGACAGGGGCCCAACACTGAAGCTTTCTTT. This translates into CSADTGQGPNTEAFF.

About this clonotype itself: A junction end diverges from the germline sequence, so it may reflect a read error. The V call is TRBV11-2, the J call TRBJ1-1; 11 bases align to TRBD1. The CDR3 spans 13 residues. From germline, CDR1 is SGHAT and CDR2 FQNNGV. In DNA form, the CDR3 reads TGTGCCAGCAGCATAACCGGGACAGGGGGGACTTGCTTT. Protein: CASSITGTGGTCF.

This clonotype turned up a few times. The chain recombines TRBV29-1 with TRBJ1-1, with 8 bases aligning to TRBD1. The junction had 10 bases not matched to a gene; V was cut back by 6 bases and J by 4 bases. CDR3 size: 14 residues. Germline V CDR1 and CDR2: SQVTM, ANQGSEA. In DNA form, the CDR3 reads TGCAGCGTCTCCCGGACAGGGTGGCGCACTGAAGCTTTCTTT. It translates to CSVSRTGWRTEAFF.

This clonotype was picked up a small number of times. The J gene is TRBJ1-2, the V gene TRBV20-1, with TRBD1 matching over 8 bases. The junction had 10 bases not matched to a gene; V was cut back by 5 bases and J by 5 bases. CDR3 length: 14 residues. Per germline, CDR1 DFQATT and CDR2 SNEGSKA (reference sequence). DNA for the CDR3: TGCAGTGCTTCCCTTCAGGGGGCTAGATATGGCTACACCTTC. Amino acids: CSASLQGARYGYTF.

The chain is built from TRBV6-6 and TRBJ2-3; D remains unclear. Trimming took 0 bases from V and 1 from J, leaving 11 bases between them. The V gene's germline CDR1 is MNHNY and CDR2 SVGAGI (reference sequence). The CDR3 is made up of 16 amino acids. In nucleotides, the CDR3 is TGTGCCAGCAGTTACTCGGGCAGGCCCCGCACAGATACGCAGTATTTT. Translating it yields CASSYSGRPRTDTQYF.

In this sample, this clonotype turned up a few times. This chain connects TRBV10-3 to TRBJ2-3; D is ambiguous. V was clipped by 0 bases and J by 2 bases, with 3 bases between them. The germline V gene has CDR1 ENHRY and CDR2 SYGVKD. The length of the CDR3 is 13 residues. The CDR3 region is CAISESATDTQYF. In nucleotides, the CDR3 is TGTGCCATCAGTGAGTCGGCCACAGATACGCAGTATTTT.

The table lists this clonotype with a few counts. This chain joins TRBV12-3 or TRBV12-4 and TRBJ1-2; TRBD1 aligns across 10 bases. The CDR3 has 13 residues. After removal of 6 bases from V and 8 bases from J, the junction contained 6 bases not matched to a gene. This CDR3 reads CASRDDRGLGYTF. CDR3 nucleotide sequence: TGTGCCAGCAGAGACGACAGGGGGCTGGGCTACACCTTC.

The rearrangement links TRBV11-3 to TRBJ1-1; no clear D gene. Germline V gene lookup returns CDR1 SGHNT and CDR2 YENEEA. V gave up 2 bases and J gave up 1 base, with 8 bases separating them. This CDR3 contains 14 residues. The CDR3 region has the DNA TGTGCCAGCAGCTTATCCGCGGAGAACACTGAAGCTTTCTTT. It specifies CASSLSAENTEAFF.

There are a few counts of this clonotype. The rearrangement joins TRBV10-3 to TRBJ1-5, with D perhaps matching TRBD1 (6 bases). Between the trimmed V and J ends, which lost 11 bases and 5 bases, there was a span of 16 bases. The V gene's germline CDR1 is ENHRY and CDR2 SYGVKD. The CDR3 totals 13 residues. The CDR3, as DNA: TGTGCCGGGGGAGGGGGGGCACATCAGCCCCAGCATTTT. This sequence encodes CAGGGGAHQPQHF.

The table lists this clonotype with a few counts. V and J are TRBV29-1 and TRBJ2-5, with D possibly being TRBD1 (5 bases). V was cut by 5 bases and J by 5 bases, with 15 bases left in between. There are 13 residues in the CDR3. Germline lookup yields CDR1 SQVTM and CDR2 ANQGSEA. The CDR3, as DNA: TGCAGCGTTACGGCGACAGCGAGGGAGACCCAGTACTTC. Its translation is CSVTATARETQYF.

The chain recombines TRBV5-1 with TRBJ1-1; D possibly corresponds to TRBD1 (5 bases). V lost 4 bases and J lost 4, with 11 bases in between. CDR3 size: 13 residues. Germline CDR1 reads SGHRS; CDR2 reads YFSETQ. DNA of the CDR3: TGCGCCAGCAGCGAACAGGAAGGCACTGAAGCTTTCTTT. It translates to CASSEQEGTEAFF.

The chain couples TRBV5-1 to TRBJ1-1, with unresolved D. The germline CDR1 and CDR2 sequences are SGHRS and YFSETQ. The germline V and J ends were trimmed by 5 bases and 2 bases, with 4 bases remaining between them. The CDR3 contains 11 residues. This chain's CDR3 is CASRHNTEAFF. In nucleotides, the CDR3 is TGCGCCAGCAGACATAACACTGAAGCTTTCTTT. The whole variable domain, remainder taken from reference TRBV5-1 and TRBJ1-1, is KAGVTQTPRYLIKTRGQQVTLSCSPISGHRSVSWYQQTPGQGLQFLFEYFSETQRNKGNFPGRFSGRQFSNSRSEMNVSTLELGDSALYLCASRHNTEAFFGQGTRLTVV.